The clone carrying this T cell receptor (beta chain) was detected many times. Antigen: not known. The read ends 3 residues shy of where the CDR3 ends; the end is completed using the germline J gene. The data stem from a study of T cell clonality in common variable immunodeficiency. Broader study findings: Compared with healthy controls, CVID subjects showed increased TCRbeta clonality, mostly in about a third. Compared with controls, CVID subjects had fewer shared TCRbeta clones.

The CDR3 consists of 15 residues. V trimming: 0 bases; J trimming: 8 bases; junction bases outside the gene matches: 10. CDR1 is SQVTM, CDR2 ANQGSEA, per germline. Patients and controls were mostly of Caucasian heritage. Donors gave about 5 to 8 ml heparinized peripheral whole blood. Only in-frame clones appear in the TCRdb table, and some are missing; sequencing was by immunoSEQ multiplex PCR. There are over 35,000 clones in the sample, none observed a single time. The sequenced sample was peripheral blood mononuclear cells. The sequence derives from a person between 18 and 75 years old in good health. This sequence joins TRBV29-1 and TRBJ2-1; 7 bases fit TRBD1. CDR3 DNA, as far as it was read: TGCAGCGTTGAAGATGGGGAGACAGGGATCGATGAG. Amino acid sequence: CSVEDGETGIDE. The entire CDR3 is CSVEDGETGIDEQFF.